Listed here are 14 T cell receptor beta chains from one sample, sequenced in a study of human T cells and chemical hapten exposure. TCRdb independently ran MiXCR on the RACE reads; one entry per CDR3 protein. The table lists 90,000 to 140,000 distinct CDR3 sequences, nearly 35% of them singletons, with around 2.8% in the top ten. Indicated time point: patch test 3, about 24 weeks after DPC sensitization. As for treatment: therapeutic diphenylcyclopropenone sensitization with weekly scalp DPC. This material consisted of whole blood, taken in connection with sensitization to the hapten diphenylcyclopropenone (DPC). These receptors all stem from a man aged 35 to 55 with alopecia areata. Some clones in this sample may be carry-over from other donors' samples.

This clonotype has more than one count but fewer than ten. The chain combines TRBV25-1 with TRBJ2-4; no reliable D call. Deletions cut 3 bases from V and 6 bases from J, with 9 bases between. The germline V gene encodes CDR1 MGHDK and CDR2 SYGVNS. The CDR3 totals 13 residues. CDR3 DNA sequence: TGTGCCAGCAGTGATAGTATGAGAAACATTCAGTACTTC. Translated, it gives CASSDSMRNIQYF.

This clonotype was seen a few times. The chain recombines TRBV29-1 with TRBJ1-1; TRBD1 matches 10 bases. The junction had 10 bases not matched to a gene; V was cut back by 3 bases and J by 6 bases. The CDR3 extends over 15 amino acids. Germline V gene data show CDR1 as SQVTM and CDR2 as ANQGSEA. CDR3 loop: CSVDRGQGPRAEAFF. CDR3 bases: TGCAGCGTTGATCGGGGACAGGGGCCAAGGGCTGAAGCTTTCTTT.

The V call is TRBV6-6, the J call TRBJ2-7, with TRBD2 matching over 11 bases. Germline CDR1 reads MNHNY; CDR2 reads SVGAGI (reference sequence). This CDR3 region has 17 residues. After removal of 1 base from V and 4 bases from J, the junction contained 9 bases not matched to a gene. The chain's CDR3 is CASSYFASGRPRYEQYF. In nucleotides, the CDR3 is TGTGCCAGCAGTTACTTCGCTAGCGGGAGGCCTCGGTACGAGCAGTACTTC.

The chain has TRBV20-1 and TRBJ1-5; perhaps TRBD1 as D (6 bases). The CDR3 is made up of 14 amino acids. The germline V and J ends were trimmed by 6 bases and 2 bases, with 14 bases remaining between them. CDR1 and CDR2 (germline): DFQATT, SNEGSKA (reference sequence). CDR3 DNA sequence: TGCAGTGCCCAGGGATGGGGGCGCAATCAGCCCCAGCATTTT. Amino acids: CSAQGWGRNQPQHF.

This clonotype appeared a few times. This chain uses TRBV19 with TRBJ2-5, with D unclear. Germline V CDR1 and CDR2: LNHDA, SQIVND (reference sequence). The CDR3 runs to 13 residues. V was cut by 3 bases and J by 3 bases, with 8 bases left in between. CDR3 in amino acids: CASSINSEETQYF. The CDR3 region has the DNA TGTGCCAGTAGTATTAATTCGGAAGAGACCCAGTACTTC.

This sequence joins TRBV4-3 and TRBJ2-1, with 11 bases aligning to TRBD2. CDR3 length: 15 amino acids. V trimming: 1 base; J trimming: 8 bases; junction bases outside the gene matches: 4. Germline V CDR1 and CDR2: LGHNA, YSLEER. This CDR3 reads CASSQGLAGTDEQFF. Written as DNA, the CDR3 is TGCGCCAGCAGCCAAGGACTAGCGGGAACGGATGAGCAGTTCTTC.

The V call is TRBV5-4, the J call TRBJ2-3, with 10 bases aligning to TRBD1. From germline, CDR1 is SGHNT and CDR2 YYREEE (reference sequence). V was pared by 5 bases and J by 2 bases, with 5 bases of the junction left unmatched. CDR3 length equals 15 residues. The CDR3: CASSPDRGLTDTQYF. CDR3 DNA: TGTGCCAGCAGTCCCGACAGGGGGCTCACAGATACGCAGTATTTT.

The CDR3 bases are TGTGCCGCGGGGGGACTAGCGGTGAACAATGAGCAGTTCTTC. This encodes CAAGGLAVNNEQFF. V and J are TRBV6-1 and TRBJ2-1; 11 positions agree with TRBD2. The V segment lost 11 bases and the J segment 5 bases; nucleotides outside the gene matches: 8. CDR3 length: 14 amino acids. Germline V gene sequence: CDR1 MNHNS, CDR2 SASEGT.

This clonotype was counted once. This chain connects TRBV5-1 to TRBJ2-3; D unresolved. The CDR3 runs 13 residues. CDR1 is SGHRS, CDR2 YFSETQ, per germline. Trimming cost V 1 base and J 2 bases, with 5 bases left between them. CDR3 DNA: TGCGCCAGCAGCTTGATAGCCACAGATACGCAGTATTTT. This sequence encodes CASSLIATDTQYF.

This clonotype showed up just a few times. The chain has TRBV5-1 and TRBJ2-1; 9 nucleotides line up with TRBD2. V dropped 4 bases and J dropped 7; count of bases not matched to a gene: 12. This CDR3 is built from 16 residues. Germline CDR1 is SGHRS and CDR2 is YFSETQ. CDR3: CASSAGGGRGINEQFF. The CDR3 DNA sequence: TGCGCCAGCAGCGCGGGGGGCGGGAGGGGTATTAATGAGCAGTTCTTC. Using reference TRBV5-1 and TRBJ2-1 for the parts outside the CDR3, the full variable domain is KAGVTQTPRYLIKTRGQQVTLSCSPISGHRSVSWYQQTPGQGLQFLFEYFSETQRNKGNFPGRFSGRQFSNSRSEMNVSTLELGDSALYLCASSAGGGRGINEQFFGPGTRLTVL.

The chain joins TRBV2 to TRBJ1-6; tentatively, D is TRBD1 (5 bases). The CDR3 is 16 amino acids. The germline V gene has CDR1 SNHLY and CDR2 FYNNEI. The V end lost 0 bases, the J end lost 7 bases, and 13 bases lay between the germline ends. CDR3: CASSEARGLRNSPLHF. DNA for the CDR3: TGTGCCAGCAGTGAAGCCCGGGGCCTTAGGAATTCACCCCTCCACTTT.

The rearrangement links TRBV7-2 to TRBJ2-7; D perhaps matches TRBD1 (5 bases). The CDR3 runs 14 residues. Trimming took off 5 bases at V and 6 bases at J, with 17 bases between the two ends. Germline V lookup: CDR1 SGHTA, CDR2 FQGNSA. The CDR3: CASSPSLGVGEQYV. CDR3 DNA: TGTGCCAGCAGCCCCAGTTTAGGGGTGGGCGAGCAGTACGTC.

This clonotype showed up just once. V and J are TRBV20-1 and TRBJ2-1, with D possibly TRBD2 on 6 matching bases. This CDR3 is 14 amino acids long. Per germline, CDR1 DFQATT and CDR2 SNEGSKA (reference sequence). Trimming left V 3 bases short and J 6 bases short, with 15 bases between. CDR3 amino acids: CSARGDWPSNEQFF. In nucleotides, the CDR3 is TGCAGTGCTAGGGGGGACTGGCCCTCCAATGAGCAGTTCTTC.

The chain's CDR3 is CASSLEAGSATNEKLFF. The CDR3 DNA is TGTGCCAGCAGCTTAGAGGCAGGATCCGCAACTAATGAAAAACTGTTTTTT. V gene TRBV7-2 combines with J gene TRBJ1-4; no definite D call. Per the germline V gene, CDR1 is SGHTA and CDR2 is FQGNSA. Trimming took off 1 base at V and 0 bases at J, with 12 bases between the two ends. The CDR3 spans 17 residues.